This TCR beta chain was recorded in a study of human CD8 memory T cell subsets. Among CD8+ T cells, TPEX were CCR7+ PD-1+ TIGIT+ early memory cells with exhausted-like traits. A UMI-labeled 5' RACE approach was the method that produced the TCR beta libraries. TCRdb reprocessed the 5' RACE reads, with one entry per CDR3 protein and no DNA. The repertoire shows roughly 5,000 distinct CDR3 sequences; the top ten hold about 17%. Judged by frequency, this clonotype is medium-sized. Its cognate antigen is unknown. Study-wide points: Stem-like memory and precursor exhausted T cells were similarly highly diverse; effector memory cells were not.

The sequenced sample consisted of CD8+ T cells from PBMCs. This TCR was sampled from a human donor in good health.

CDR3: CATGGNTEAFF. The chain carries TRBV7-9 and TRBJ1-1. The V gene's germline CDR1 is SEHNR and CDR2 FQNEAQ (reference sequence). The CDR3 loop spans 11 amino acids. The complete variable domain, with remaining parts taken from reference TRBV7-9 and TRBJ1-1, reads DTGVSQNPRHKITKRGQNVTFRCDPISEHNRLYWYRQTLGQGPEFLTYFQNEAQLEKSRLLSDRFSAERPKGSFSTLEIQRTEQGDSAMYLCATGGNTEAFFGQGTRLTVV.